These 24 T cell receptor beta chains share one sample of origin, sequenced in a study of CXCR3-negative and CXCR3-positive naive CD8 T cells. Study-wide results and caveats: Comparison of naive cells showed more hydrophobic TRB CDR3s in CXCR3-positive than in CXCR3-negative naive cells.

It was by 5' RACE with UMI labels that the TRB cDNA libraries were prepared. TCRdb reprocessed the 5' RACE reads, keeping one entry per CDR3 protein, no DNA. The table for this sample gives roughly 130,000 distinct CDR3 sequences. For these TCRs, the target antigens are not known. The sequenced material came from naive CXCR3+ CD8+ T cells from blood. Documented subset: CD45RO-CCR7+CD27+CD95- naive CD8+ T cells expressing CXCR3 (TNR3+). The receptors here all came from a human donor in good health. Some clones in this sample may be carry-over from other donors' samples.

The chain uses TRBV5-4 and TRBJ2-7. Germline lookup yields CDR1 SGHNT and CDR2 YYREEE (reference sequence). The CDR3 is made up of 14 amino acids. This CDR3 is CASSLGLGKYEQYF.

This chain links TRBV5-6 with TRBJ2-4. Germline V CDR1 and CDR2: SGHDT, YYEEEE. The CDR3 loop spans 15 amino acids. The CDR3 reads CASIRQGLAKNIQYF.

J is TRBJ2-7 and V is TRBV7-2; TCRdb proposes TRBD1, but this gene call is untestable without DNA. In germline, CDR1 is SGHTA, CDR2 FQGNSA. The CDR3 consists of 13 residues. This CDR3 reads CASSLGGPYEQYF.

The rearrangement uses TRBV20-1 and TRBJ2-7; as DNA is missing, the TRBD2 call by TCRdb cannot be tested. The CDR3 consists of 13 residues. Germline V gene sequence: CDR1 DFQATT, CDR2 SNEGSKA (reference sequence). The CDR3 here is CSARLAVSYEQYF.

The CDR3 protein is CSVPPSSYNEQFF. The chain uses TRBV29-1 and TRBJ2-1; TCRdb indicates TRBD2, and absent DNA this call remains unverified. The CDR3 loop spans 13 amino acids. Germline V gene lookup returns CDR1 SQVTM and CDR2 ANQGSEA.

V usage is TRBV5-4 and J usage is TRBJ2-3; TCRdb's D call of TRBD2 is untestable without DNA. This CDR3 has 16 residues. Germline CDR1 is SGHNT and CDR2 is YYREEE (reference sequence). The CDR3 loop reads CASSGSGGALTDTQYF.

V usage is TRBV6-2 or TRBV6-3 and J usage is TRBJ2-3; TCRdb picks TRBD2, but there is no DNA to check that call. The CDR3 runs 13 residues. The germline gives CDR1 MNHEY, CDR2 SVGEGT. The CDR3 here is CASSASLEDTQYF.

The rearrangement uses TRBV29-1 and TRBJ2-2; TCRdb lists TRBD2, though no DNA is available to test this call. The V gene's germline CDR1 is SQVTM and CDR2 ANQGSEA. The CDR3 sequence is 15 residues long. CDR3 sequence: CSVGLAGGYTGELFF.

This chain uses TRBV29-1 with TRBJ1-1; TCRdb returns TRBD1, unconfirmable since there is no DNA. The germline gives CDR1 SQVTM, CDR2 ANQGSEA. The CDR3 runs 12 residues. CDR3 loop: CSVPGTGGGAFF.

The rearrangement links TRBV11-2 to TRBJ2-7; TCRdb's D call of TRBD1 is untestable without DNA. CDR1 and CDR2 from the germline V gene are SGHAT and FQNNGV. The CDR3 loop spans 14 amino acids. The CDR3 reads CASSLLTGAYEQYF.

The CDR3 reads CASSPSDGGGATGELFF. The gene calls are TRBV9 and TRBJ2-2; TCRdb's D call, TRBD2, is unchecked because there is no DNA. CDR1 SGDLS and CDR2 YYNGEE come from the germline V gene. CDR3 length equals 17 residues.

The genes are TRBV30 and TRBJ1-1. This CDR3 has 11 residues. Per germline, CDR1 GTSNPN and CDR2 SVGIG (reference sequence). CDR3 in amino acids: CAWSGGAEAFF.

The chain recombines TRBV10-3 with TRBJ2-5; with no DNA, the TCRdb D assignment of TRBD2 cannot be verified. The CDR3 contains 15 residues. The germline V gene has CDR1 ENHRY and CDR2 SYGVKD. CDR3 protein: CAIRPGLEYQETQYF.

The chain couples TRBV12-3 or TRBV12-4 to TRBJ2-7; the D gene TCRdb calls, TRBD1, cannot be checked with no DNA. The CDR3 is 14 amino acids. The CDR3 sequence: CASSETGAIYEQYF.

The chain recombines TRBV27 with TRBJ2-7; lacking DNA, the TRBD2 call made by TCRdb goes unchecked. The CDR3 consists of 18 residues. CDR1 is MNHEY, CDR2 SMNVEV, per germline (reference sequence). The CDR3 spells CASSSLPPGTSGRYEQYF.

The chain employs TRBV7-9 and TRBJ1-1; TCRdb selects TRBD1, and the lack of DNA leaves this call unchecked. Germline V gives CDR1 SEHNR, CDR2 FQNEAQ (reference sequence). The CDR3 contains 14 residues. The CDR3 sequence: CASRPDPLATEAFF.

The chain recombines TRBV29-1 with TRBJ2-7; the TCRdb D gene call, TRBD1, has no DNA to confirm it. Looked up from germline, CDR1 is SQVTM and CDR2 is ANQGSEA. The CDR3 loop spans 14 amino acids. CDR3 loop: CSVEFPTGFGEQYF.

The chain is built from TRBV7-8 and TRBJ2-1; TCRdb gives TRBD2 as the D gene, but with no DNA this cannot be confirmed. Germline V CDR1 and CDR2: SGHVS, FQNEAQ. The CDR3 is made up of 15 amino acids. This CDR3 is CASSRGTSGLSEQFF.

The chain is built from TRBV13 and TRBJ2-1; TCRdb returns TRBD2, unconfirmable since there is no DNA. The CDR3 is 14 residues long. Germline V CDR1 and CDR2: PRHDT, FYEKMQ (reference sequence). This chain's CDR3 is CASSGRTSGDEQFF. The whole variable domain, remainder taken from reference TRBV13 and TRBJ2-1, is AAGVIQSPRHLIKEKRETATLKCYPIPRHDTVYWYQQGPGQDPQFLISFYEKMQSDKGSIPDRFSAQQFSDYHSELNMSSLELGDSALYFCASSGRTSGDEQFFGPGTRLTVL.

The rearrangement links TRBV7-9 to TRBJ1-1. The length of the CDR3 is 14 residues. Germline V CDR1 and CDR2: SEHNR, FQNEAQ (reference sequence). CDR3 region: CASSSPKMNTEAFF.

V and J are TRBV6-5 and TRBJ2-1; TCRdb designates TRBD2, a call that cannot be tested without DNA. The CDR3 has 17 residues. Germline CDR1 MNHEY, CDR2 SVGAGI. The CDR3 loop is CASRTLAGGSSYNEQFF.

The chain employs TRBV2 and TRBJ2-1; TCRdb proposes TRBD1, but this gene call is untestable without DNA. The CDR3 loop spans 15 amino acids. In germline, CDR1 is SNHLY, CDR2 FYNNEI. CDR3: CASSDRDREGNEQFF.

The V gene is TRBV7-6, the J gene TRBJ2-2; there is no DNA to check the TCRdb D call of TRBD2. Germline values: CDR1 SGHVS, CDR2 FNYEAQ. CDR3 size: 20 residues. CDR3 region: CASSFFPRTSGGSGTGELFF.

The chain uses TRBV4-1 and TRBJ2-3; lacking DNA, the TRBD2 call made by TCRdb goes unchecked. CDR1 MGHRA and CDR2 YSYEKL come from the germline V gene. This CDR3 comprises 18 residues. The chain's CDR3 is CASSQGEGTFEVADTQYF.